One sample yielded the 5 T cell receptor beta chains listed below, sequenced in a study of a mutant IDH1 vaccine in newly diagnosed glioma. Noted time point: baseline, week 1 (first vaccination visit). As for treatment: pre-vaccination baseline after standard-of-care therapy. Profiled with immunoSEQ multiplex PCR; TCRdb holds only in-frame clones, not every one. The sample lists tens of thousands of clones, 86% occurring once. The material was PBMCs, obtained from a glioma patient treated with radiotherapy, temozolomide or both. These receptors all stem from a man aged 30-40 years with glioma.

The chain joins TRBV18 to TRBJ1-3, with D unresolved. The CDR3 is 16 residues long. CDR1 is KGHSH and CDR2 is LQKENI in the germline V gene. V lost 0 bases, J lost 0 bases, and 9 bases lay in between. The CDR3, as DNA: TGTGCCAGCTCACCACCTCTACTAGGCTCTGGAAACACCATATATTTT. Amino acid sequence: CASSPPLLGSGNTIYF.

This clone showed up just a few times. CDR3 DNA sequence: TGTGCCATCAGTGAAAACACTGAAGCTTTCTTT. This sequence encodes CAISENTEAFF. The chain uses TRBV10-3 and TRBJ1-1; D remains unclear. V lost 3 bases and J 2 bases, leaving 1 base between the germline ends. Germline V gene data show CDR1 as ENHRY and CDR2 as SYGVKD. The CDR3 sequence is 11 residues long.

The chain carries TRBV13 and TRBJ2-7, with 9 nucleotides matching TRBD1. With 7 bases clipped from V and 0 bases from J, the junction kept 7 bases outside the gene matches. This CDR3 spans 15 amino acids. The germline V gene encodes CDR1 PRHDT and CDR2 FYEKMQ (reference sequence). The DNA for the CDR3 is TGTGCCAGCAACGCGGGACAGGGACTCTCCTACGAGCAGTACTTC. The encoded protein is CASNAGQGLSYEQYF.

The rearrangement joins TRBV27 to TRBJ2-1; 7 bases map to TRBD2. From germline, CDR1 is MNHEY and CDR2 SMNVEV (reference sequence). V shed 5 bases, J shed 2 bases, and the junction held 3 bases outside the gene matches. This CDR3 spans 14 amino acids. CDR3 region: CASSLGGTYNEQFF. As DNA, the CDR3 is TGTGCCAGCAGTCTGGGGGGGACCTACAATGAGCAGTTCTTC.

The CDR3 loop reads CASRAIQGNYGYTF. CDR3 DNA sequence: TGTGCCAGCAGGGCTATACAGGGTAACTATGGCTACACCTTC. The genes are TRBV27 and TRBJ1-2; D is possibly TRBD1 (6 bases). Trimming left V 6 bases short and J 1 base short, with 12 bases between. Germline V lookup: CDR1 MNHEY, CDR2 SMNVEV (reference sequence). The CDR3 has 14 amino acids.